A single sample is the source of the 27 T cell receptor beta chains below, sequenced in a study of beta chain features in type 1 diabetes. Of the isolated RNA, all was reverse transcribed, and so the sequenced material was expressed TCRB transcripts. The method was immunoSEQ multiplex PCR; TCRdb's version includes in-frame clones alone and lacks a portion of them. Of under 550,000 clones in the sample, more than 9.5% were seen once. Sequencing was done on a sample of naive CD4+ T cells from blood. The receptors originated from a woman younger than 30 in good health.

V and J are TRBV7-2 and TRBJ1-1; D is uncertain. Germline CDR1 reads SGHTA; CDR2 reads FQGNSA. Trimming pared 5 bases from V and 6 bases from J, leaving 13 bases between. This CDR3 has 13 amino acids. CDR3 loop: CASSRLMSAEAFF. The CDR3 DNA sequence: TGTGCCAGCAGCCGCCTAATGTCCGCTGAAGCTTTCTTT.

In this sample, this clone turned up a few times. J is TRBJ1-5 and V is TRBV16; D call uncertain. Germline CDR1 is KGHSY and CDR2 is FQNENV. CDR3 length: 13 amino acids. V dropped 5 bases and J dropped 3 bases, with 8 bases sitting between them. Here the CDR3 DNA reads TGTGCCAGCAGCGGCCGGAACAATCAGCCCCAGCATTTT. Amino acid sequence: CASSGRNNQPQHF.

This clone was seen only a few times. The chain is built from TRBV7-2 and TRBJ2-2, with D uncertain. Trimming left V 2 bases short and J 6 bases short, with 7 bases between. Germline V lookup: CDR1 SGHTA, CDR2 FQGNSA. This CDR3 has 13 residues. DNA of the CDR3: TGTGCCAGCAGCTTACGGTTGGCCGGGGAGCTGTTTTTT. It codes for CASSLRLAGELFF. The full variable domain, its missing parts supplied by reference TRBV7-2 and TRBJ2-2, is GAGVSQSPSNKVTEKGKDVELRCDPISGHTALYWYRQSLGQGLEFLIYFQGNSAPDKSGLPSDRFSAERTGGSVSTLTIQRTQQEDSAVYLCASSLRLAGELFFGEGSRLTVL.

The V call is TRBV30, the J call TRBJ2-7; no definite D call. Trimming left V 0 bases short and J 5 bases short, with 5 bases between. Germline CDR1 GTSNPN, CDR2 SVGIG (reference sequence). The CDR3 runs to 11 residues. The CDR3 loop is CAWSVIHEQYF. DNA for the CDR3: TGTGCCTGGAGTGTGATCCACGAGCAGTACTTC.

CDR3 DNA sequence: TGCGCCAGCAGTCAATTCCGGCAGGGTTTGTACTACAATGAGCAGTTCTTC. Translating gives CASSQFRQGLYYNEQFF. The chain joins TRBV23-1 to TRBJ2-1; D perhaps matches TRBD1 (5 bases). TRBV23-1 is designated an ORF whose function remains uncertain. V was clipped by 1 base and J by 3 bases, with 16 bases between them. CDR3 length equals 17 residues.

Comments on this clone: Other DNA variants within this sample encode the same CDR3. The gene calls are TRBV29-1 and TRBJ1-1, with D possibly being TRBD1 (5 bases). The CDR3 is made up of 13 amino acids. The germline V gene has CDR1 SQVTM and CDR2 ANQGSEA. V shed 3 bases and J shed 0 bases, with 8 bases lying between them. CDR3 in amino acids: CSVEGLLNTEAFF. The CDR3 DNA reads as TGCAGCGTTGAGGGACTGCTGAACACTGAAGCTTTCTTT.

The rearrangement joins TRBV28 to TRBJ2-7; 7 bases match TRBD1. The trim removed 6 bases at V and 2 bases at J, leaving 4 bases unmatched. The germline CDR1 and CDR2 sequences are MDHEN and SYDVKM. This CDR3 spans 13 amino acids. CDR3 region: CASRRQGTYEQYV. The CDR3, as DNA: TGTGCCAGCAGGCGACAGGGAACCTACGAGCAGTACGTC.

The CDR3 DNA reads TGTGCCAGCTCACCTAGTAGGGAAGAGACCCAGTACTTC. Its translation: CASSPSREETQYF. The chain employs TRBV18 and TRBJ2-5; D gene unclear. The CDR3 is made up of 13 amino acids. Germline values: CDR1 KGHSH, CDR2 LQKENI. The V end lost 3 bases, the J end lost 3 bases, and 8 bases lay between the germline ends.

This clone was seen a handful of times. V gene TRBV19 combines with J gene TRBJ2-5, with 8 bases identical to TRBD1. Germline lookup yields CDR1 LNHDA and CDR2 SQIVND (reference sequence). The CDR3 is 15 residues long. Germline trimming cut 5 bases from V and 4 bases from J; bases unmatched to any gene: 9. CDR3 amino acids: CASSAGQGGGETQYF. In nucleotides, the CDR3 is TGTGCCAGTAGTGCCGGACAGGGCGGAGGAGAGACCCAGTACTTC.

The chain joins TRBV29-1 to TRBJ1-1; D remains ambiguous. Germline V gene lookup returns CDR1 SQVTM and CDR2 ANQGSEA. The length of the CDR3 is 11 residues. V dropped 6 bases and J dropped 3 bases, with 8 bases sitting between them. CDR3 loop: CSVDIYTEAFF. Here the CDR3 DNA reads TGCAGCGTCGATATCTACACTGAAGCTTTCTTT.

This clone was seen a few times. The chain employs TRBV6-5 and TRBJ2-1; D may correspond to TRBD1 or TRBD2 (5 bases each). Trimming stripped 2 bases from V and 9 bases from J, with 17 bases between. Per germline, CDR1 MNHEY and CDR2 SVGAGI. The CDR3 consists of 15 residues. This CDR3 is CASSYDWGERGEQFF. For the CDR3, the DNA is TGTGCCAGCAGTTACGATTGGGGAGAAAGGGGTGAGCAGTTCTTC.

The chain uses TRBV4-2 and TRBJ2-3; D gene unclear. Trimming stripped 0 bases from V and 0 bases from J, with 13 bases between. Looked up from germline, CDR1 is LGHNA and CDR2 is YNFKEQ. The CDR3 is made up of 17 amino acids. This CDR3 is CASSQDHVASSTDTQYF. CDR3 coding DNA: TGTGCCAGCAGCCAAGATCACGTGGCTTCTAGCACAGATACGCAGTATTTT.

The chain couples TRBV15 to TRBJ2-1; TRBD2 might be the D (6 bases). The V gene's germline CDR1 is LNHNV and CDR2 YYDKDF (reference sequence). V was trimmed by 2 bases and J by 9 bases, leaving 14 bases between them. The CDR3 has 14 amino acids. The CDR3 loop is CATSRSGTSSEQFF. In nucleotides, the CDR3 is TGTGCCACCAGCAGATCAGGGACTTCCAGTGAGCAGTTCTTC.

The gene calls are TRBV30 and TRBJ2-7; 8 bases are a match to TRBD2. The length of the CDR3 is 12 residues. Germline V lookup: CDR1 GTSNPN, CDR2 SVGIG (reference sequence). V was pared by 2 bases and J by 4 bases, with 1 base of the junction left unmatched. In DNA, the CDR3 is TGTGCCTGGAGTCGGGAGGGATACGAGCAGTACTTC. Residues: CAWSREGYEQYF.

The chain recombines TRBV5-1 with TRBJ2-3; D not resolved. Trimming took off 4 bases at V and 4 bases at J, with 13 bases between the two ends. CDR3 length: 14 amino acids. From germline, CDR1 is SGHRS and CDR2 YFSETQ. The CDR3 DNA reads TGCGCCAGCAGCCCATCCGCACTATCAGATACGCAGTATTTT. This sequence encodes CASSPSALSDTQYF.

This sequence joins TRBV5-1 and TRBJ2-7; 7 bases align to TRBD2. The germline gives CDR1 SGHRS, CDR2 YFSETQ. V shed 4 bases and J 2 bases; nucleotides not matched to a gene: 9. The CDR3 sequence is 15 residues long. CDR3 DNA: TGCGCCAGCAGCAGACAGCTAGCGGAGACCTACGAGCAGTACTTC. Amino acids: CASSRQLAETYEQYF.

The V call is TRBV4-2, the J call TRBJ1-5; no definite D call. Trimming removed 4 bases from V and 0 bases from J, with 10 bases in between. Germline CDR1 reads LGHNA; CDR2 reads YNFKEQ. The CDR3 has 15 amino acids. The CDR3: CASSLRLDSNQPQHF. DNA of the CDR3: TGTGCCAGCAGCCTCAGGCTTGATAGCAATCAGCCCCAGCATTTT.

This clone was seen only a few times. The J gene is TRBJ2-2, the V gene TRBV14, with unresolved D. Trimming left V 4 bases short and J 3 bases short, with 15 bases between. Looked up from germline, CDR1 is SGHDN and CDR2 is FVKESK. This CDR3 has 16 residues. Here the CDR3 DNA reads TGTGCCAGCAGCCGGAAAGGGTGGTCGGACACCGGGGAGCTGTTTTTT. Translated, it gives CASSRKGWSDTGELFF.

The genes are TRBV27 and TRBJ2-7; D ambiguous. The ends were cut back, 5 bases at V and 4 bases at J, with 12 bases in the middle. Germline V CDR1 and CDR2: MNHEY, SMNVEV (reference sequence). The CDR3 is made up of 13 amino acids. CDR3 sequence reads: CASSRPPGYEQYF. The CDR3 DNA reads TGTGCCAGCAGTCGCCCCCCCGGTTACGAGCAGTACTTC.

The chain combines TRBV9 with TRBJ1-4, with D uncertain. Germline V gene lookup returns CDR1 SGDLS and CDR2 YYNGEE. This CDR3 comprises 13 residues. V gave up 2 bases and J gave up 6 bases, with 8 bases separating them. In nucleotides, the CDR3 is TGTGCCAGCAGCGTCCTCCCTGATGAAAAACTGTTTTTT. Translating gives CASSVLPDEKLFF.

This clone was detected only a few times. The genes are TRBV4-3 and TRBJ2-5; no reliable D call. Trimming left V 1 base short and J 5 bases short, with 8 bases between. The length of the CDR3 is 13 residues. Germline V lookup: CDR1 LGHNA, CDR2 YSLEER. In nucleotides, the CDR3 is TGCGCCAGCAGCCAAGGGGTGGGGGAGACCCAGTACTTC. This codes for CASSQGVGETQYF.

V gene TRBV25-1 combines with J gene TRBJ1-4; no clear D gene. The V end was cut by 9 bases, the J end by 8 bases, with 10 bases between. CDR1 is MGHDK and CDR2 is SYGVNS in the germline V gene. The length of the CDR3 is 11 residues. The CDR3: CASRGPEKLFF. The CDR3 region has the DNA TGTGCCAGTCGAGGCCCCGAAAAACTGTTTTTT.

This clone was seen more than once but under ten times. CDR3 coding DNA: TGTGCCAGCAGTTTGACTAGCGGGAGGCCCGGGGAGCTGTTTTTT. It translates to CASSLTSGRPGELFF. The gene calls are TRBV27 and TRBJ2-2, with TRBD2 matching 13 bases. The CDR3 is 15 residues long. V shed 3 bases and J 6 bases; nucleotides not matched to a gene: 1. CDR1 and CDR2 (germline): MNHEY, SMNVEV (reference sequence).

The CDR3 loop is CASSQAPGGGTNSPLHF. In DNA, the CDR3 is TGCGCCAGCAGCCAAGCACCCGGTGGAGGGACAAATTCACCCCTCCACTTT. The chain employs TRBV4-1 and TRBJ1-6; tentative D call: TRBD1 (6 bases). Germline-derived CDR1 and CDR2 are MGHRA and YSYEKL. The CDR3 totals 17 residues. V dropped 1 base and J dropped 7 bases, with 17 bases sitting between them.

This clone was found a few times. CDR3 amino acids: CASTRLAEEFF. The DNA of the CDR3 is TGTGCCAGCACTCGACTAGCGGAGGAGTTCTTC. The chain has TRBV25-1 and TRBJ2-1; 9 bases are a match to TRBD2. CDR3 size: 11 residues. The V gene end was trimmed by 7 bases and the J gene end by 14 bases; junction bases not matched to a gene: 6. In germline, CDR1 is MGHDK, CDR2 SYGVNS.

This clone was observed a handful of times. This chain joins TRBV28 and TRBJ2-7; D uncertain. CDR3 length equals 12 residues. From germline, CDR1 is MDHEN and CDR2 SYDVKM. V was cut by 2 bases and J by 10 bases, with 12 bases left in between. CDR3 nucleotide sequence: TGTGCCAGCAGTTTAACGGCGGCGAAACAGTACTTC. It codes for CASSLTAAKQYF.

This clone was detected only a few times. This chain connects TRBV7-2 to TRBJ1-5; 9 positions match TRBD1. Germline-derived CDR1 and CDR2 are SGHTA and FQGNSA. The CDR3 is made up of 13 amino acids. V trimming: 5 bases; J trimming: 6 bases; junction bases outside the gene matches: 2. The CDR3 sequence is CASSPDRGQPQHF. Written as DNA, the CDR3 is TGTGCCAGCAGCCCGGACAGGGGTCAGCCCCAGCATTTT.